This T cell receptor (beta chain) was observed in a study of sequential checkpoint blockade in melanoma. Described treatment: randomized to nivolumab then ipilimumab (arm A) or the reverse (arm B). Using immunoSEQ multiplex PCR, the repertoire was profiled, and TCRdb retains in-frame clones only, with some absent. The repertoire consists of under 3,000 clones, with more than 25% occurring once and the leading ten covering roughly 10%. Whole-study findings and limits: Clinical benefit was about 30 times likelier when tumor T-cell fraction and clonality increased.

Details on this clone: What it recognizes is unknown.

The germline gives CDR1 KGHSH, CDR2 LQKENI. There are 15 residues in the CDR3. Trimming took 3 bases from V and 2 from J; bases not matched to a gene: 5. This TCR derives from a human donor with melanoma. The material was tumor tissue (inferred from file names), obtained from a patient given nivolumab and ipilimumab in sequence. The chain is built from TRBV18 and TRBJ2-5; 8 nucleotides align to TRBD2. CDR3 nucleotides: TGTGCCAGCTCACCTAAGCGGGGGCTTCAAGAGACCCAGTACTTC. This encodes CASSPKRGLQETQYF.